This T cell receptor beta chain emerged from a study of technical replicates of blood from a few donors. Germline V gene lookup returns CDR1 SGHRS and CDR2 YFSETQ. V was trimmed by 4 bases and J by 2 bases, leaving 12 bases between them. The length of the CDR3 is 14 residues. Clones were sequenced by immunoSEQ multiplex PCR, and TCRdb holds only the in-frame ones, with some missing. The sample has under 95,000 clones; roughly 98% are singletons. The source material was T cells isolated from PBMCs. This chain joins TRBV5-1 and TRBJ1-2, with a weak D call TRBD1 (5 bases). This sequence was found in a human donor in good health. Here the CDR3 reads CASSVQGLNYGYTF. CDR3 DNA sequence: TGCGCCAGCAGCGTGCAGGGACTCAACTATGGCTACACCTTC.